This T cell receptor beta chain derives from a study of cytomegalovirus exposure and HLA in healthy donors. With respect to this clone: Its antigen is not known.

The study ran its PCR with 60 Vbeta and 13 Jbeta primers. Profiled with immunoSEQ multiplex PCR; TCRdb holds only in-frame clones, not every one. The profile shows approximately 150,000 clones, 84% of them singletons. CDR3 size: 13 residues. The germline V gene has CDR1 SNHLY and CDR2 FYNNEI. V gave up 10 bases and J gave up 7 bases, with 14 bases separating them. Study findings and constraints: Associated with cytomegalovirus, according to the listing, were 150 to 200 TCR beta chains. The majority of TCR sequences were rare, yet some public TCRs appeared in many donors. Later genetic work tied a missense DCLRE1C variant to beta-chain V and J trimming.

V usage is TRBV2 and J usage is TRBJ1-6; maybe TRBD1 (5 bases). Material: PBMCs. The source is a young man in good health and CMV-seronegative. CDR3 in amino acids: CANNGGNNSPLHF. The CDR3 DNA sequence: TGTGCCAACAACGGGGGTAACAATTCACCCCTCCACTTT.